The present T cell receptor beta chain was sequenced within a study of cytomegalovirus exposure and HLA in healthy donors (dated by TCRdb to about 2017). Regarding the complete study: In an earlier analysis of 587 of the donors, 250 to 350 Gb of sequence data and about 110 million unique TCR beta sequences from about 190 million T cells were reported. An early release that covered some 630 HLA-typed donors contained about 300 gigabases of sequencing data and 75 million to 100 million unique TCR sequences. The genetic ancestry cluster associated with self-reported Caucasian donors included about 84% of the 398 genotyped donors. The aim of the study was to test whether cataloging public T cell receptors could identify signatures of past pathogen exposure. The study used immunosequencing to profile the T cell repertoires of approximately 630 subjects and linked those repertoires to cytomegalovirus serostatus. Besides the first cohort of 500 to 700 subjects, a separate validation cohort made up of 95 to 150 different subjects was used. The study combined high-throughput TCR immunosequencing, statistical association of individual TCRs with disease status, and machine learning to predict cytomegalovirus infection status. A later analysis re-analyzed previously published TCR beta repertoires from 660 or so donors and added high-resolution HLA genotyping to study TCR occurrence patterns. Rather than drawing on any new phenotypic data, the later analysis identified candidate immune exposures from TCR beta sequences and the way those sequences occurred across donors. In an earlier analysis of 587 of the donors, high-throughput TCR beta sequencing was used to judge whether each TCR beta V gene segment behaved as functional or pseudogenic. Donor age, sex, ethnicity and CMV serostatus were compiled alongside the repertoire data. A later genetic analysis took genome-wide SNP genotypes for about 55% of the roughly 700 donors and used that subset as a discovery cohort. Every discovery cohort repertoire had been produced on one sequencing platform. Class I and class II HLA loci were covered by the typing at four-digit resolution. Typing coverage differed by locus: A, B, C, DRB1 and DQB1 were typed in roughly 620-630 donors, DQA1 in approximately 520, DPA1 in over 600, and DPB1 in around 440. Five DR-DQ haplotypes were handled as single units for association and clustering because linkage in the cohort was strong. On average, approximately 250,000 unique TCR beta nucleotide sequences were sequenced per donor among a few hundred genotyped donors of the cohort, with 15% to 20% of those sequences being non-productive. Results and caveats for the whole study, not just this receptor: A cluster of highly shared sequence variants was judged likely to represent a technical artifact of the sequencing pipeline. The classifier was reported to diagnose cytomegalovirus status with high specificity and sensitivity in both the original and validation cohorts. A later analysis reported that several top co-occurrence clusters appeared linked to parvovirus B19, influenza, CMV and Epstein-Barr virus. Strong co-occurrence of HLA alleles, especially DR and DQ, made assigning TCR associations to individual alleles difficult. About 17 rarely observed V segments, including chromosome 9 orphons, were excluded from the earlier analysis of a few hundred of the donors because counts were too low. According to the authors, the approach could potentially be generalized to other disease states and immunological phenotypes. Three of the identified cytomegalovirus-associated TCR beta chains were confirmed in vitro to be specific for cytomegalovirus antigens. Because the 87-base-pair reads could not distinguish some IMGT-functional V segments, including TRBV6-2 and TRBV6-3, those segments were excluded. Most TCR sequences were observed very rarely across donors, whereas some public TCRs were present in many individuals. A further reported finding was that TCR beta sequences accurately predicted the HLA-A and HLA-B alleles for most subjects in the first cohort. The presence/absence analyses assumed that sequencing depth was roughly uniform across donors, and that assumption may not be true. According to a later analysis, most CMV-associated TCR beta chains appeared to be HLA-restricted, and the HLA associations seemed to be driven largely by CMV exposure. In a later genetic analysis, fewer N-insertions in productive TCRs were reported among donors in an Asian-associated ancestry cluster than the approximately 670-donor mean. Linkage disequilibrium might explain the correlated functional status among segregating V segments, but an unknown experimental factor could not be ruled out. V-gene and J-gene trimming of TCR beta chains was associated with a missense DCLRE1C variant in a later genetic analysis, and the association was replicated in an independent cohort. Broadly in line with IMGT annotations, most TCR beta V segments showed up in productive rearrangements about 87% or about 30% of the time in an earlier analysis of under 700 of the donors. Because some donors lacked HLA typing at each locus, the association tests relied only on the typed subset. A total of fewer than 200 TCR beta chains were listed by the study as associated with cytomegalovirus. Only TCR beta chains were sequenced in this cohort, and the absence of alpha or paired-chain data limited detectable features. A later analysis found that HLA-associated TCR beta chains were more clonally expanded and had lower generation probabilities than equally common non-associated chains. In a later analysis, 15,000 to 20,000 TCR beta sequences were associated with specific HLA alleles at a false discovery rate of 0.05. The only immune exposure information available for the cohort was CMV serostatus. According to a later analysis, TCR association rates differed among HLA loci, with DRB1 alleles showing the most associated TCRs and HLA-C alleles showing the fewest.

The cohort consisted of 666 healthy bone marrow donors. Cohort members were all nominally healthy when sampled, although unrecorded immune exposures were likely present. The donor tested CMV seropositive and was one of the 289 seropositive cohort members. A peripheral blood sample was collected from each donor, and TCR beta sequencing was performed on peripheral blood mononuclear cells. Genomic DNA extraction from the blood cell samples was performed with the Qiagen DNeasy Blood Extraction Kit. V loses 0 bases, J loses 1 base, and the germline ends lie 7 bases apart. The CDR3 holds 16 amino acids from the cysteine to the phenylalanine. Solely the CDR3 DNA is kept, with 48 bases framed from the first base. From a lookup of the germline V gene, CDR1 and CDR2 are LGHNA and YSLEER. A word on this clone: Its antigen target is currently unknown. No much larger clone is present one base from it, and per-base qualities are unavailable.

The library was produced with the immunoSEQ multiplex PCR assay. For the multiplex PCR, a mixture combining 60 forward primers for TCR Vbeta segments and 13 reverse primers for TCR Jbeta segments was used. The CDR3 region of rearranged TCR beta genes was amplified from genomic DNA by a multiplex PCR assay. On the Illumina HiSeq System, the amplified TCR beta libraries were sequenced as 87-base-pair reads. The source study handled its data this way. Across the 666 repertoires, a later analysis counted 75 million to 90 million unique TCR beta chains, around 11 million of which were shared by at least two donors. Raw reads were error-corrected and collapsed into unique sequences with a nearest-neighbor algorithm that merged closely related sequences to remove PCR and sequencing errors. V, D and J gene segments were assigned by aligning CDR3 sequences to IMGT reference sequences. For a sequence to be retained, a match of at least six nucleotides to both a V gene segment and a J gene segment was required. A rearrangement counted as productive if the CDR3 had no stop codons and remained in frame with V and J, and every other rearrangement counted as non-productive. CDR3 was defined according to IMGT convention as the region running from the second conserved V-encoded cysteine to the conserved J-encoded phenylalanine. The earlier analysis of about 530 of the donors excluded any sequence lacking an unambiguous match to a single V gene segment. In an earlier analysis of some 590 of the donors, a V segment was called functional when productive rearrangements were above 56.7%, and segregating when the standard deviation between donors exceeded 5%. A statistical classification framework was built to diagnose cytomegalovirus status from the catalog of TCR beta chain sequences. In a later analysis, V and J genes were assigned by comparing TCR nucleotide sequences against IMGT/GENE-DB human TR gene sequences. The TCRdist pipeline was used in a later analysis to assign CDR3 sequences and most-parsimonious VDJ recombination scenarios. In a later analysis, each TCR beta chain was defined by its CDR3 amino acid sequence together with its V-gene family, and reads without a unique V-gene family were excluded. A later analysis removed 592 highly shared, low-generation-probability nucleotide sequences to deal with suspected cross-contamination and a sequencing artifact. In a later analysis, a clonal expansion index for each public chain was calculated from normalized within-repertoire ranks of inferred template counts. In a later analysis, generation probabilities were computed using a VDJ recombination model fitted to out-of-frame rearrangements, and the results were checked against IGoR. A later analysis scored TCR-TCR, TCR-HLA and TCR-CMV co-occurrence with hypergeometric tests, applying a repertoire-size bias correction to TCR pairs. A later analysis estimated false discovery rates by permuting HLA or CMV assignments 20 times. In a later analysis, co-occurring TCRs were grouped with DBSCAN, and TCRdist sequence similarity was added when clustering was performed within HLA-allele-positive subsets. Repertoires with fewer than 30,000 or more than 120,000 public chains were left out of co-occurrence clustering, as were five repertoires with anomalous nucleotide sharing. Here the immuneACCESS table is served through TCRdb, limited to in-frame sequences with V and J called. Missing clones are a known gap in these copies; in checked studies unresolved V genes cover under half, and the rest lacks a known reason. V, J and clone size are those of that table, while D and trimming were read from the DNA. In this sample the table shows about 120,000 clones, around 73% of which occur a single time. The leading ten clones occupy about 7.8% of the sample.

This clonotype was sampled from a woman aged 40 to 50 in good health and CMV-seropositive. Sequencing was performed on PBMCs. This sequence uses TRBV4-3 and TRBJ1-6; the D gene is not confidently resolved. Read as DNA, the sequence is TGCGCCAGCAGCCAAGATTCGGGTTCCTATAATTCACCCCTCCACTTT. Translated, this gives CASSQDSGSYNSPLHF.